Each of the 30 T cell receptor beta chains below was sequenced from the same sample in a study of blood T cell repertoires in COVID-19. Sequencing used immunoSEQ multiplex PCR; TCRdb keeps in-frame clones, though not all of them. The data hold a few hundred thousand clones, with about 88% observed a single time. The material sequenced was peripheral blood. Source of these receptors: a man aged 50-59 years with COVID-19, enrolled during active disease.

The chain joins TRBV5-6 to TRBJ2-5; 13 nucleotides match TRBD2. Germline V gene data show CDR1 as SGHDT and CDR2 as YYEEEE. Germline trimming cut 2 bases from V and 2 bases from J; bases unmatched to any gene: 9. The CDR3 extends over 18 amino acids. CDR3 protein: CASSFPRTSGSYQETQYF. CDR3 bases: TGTGCCAGCAGCTTTCCCCGGACTAGCGGGAGCTATCAAGAGACCCAGTACTTC.

V and J are TRBV9 and TRBJ2-3; D is possibly TRBD2 (6 bases). Trimming took off 3 bases at V and 1 base at J, with 9 bases between the two ends. Germline CDR1 and CDR2: SGDLS and YYNGEE. The CDR3 covers 14 residues. CDR3 residues: CASSGTGGTDTQYF. In nucleotides, the CDR3 is TGTGCCAGCAGCGGCACGGGGGGCACAGATACGCAGTATTTT.

The gene calls are TRBV10-3 and TRBJ2-7; 10 nucleotides match TRBD1. Unmatched junction bases numbered 2, after V lost 5 bases and J lost 1 base. The CDR3 extends over 14 amino acids. Germline CDR1 and CDR2: ENHRY and SYGVKD. CDR3: CAISRDRGSYEQYF. CDR3 bases: TGTGCCATCAGTAGGGACAGGGGATCCTACGAGCAGTACTTC.

The chain has TRBV29-1 and TRBJ2-2, with 7 positions matching TRBD1. CDR3 size: 16 residues. In germline, CDR1 is SQVTM, CDR2 ANQGSEA. V lost 7 bases, J lost 4 bases, and 15 bases stayed unmatched. Here the CDR3 reads CSGRTDQGEITGELFF. Here the CDR3 DNA reads TGCAGCGGGCGGACGGACCAGGGGGAGATCACCGGGGAGCTGTTTTTT.

This sequence joins TRBV30 and TRBJ1-1, with 9 bases fitting TRBD1. CDR1 and CDR2 from the germline V gene are GTSNPN and SVGIG (reference sequence). V was pared by 4 bases and J by 1 base, with 4 bases of the junction left unmatched. The CDR3 consists of 14 residues. This CDR3 reads CAWKLQGANTEAFF. In DNA form, the CDR3 reads TGTGCCTGGAAACTACAGGGGGCGAACACTGAAGCTTTCTTT.

The chain couples TRBV13 to TRBJ2-7; TRBD2 aligns across 12 bases. Germline CDR1 and CDR2: PRHDT and FYEKMQ (reference sequence). J lost 2 bases, V lost 3 bases, and 5 bases had no gene match. CDR3 length equals 16 residues. CDR3 nucleotides: TGTGCCAGCAGCTTCCAGACTAGCGGGAGCCCCTACGAGCAGTACTTC. Translating gives CASSFQTSGSPYEQYF.

The V gene is TRBV2, the J gene TRBJ1-1; D remains unclear. V lost 2 bases and J 8 bases, leaving 12 bases between the germline ends. Per germline, CDR1 SNHLY and CDR2 FYNNEI. The CDR3 is made up of 13 amino acids. Here the CDR3 reads CASSESGRGEAFF. The DNA for the CDR3 is TGTGCCAGCAGTGAATCCGGTCGAGGAGAAGCTTTCTTT.

The chain has TRBV28 and TRBJ2-5, with 8 positions matching TRBD2. With V trimmed by 6 bases and J by 2 bases, 8 bases remained unmatched. The germline CDR1 and CDR2 sequences are MDHEN and SYDVKM. The CDR3 totals 15 residues. CDR3 coding DNA: TGTGCCAGCAGGGGTCGGGGGGGCGAGCAAGAGACCCAGTACTTC. It translates to CASRGRGGEQETQYF.

J is TRBJ1-2 and V is TRBV2; 7 bases line up with TRBD1. CDR3 length: 14 residues. Unmatched junction bases numbered 2, after V lost 2 bases and J lost 2 bases. Per the germline V gene, CDR1 is SNHLY and CDR2 is FYNNEI. The CDR3 DNA follows: TGTGCCAGCAGTGAAAGGGGACAGAACTATGGCTACACCTTC. It is translated as CASSERGQNYGYTF.

V and J are TRBV11-3 and TRBJ2-5; 14 positions agree with TRBD2. The CDR3 is 16 amino acids. V trimming: 5 bases; J trimming: 4 bases; junction bases outside the gene matches: 6. The germline gives CDR1 SGHNT, CDR2 YENEEA. The CDR3 region has the DNA TGTGCCAGCAGCCTGGGACTAGCGGGAGTTGGAGAGACCCAGTACTTC. Its translation is CASSLGLAGVGETQYF.

Concerning this clone itself: The sample has other DNA sequences that encode this CDR3 too. The gene calls are TRBV28 and TRBJ1-4, with TRBD1 as a possible D gene (6 bases). The CDR3 has 14 amino acids. CDR1 MDHEN and CDR2 SYDVKM come from the germline V gene. V shed 6 bases and J shed 0 bases, with 8 bases lying between them. CDR3 sequence reads: CASRDSATNEKLFF. For the CDR3, the DNA is TGTGCCAGCAGGGACAGCGCAACTAATGAAAAACTGTTTTTT.

The V and J genes are TRBV19 and TRBJ2-2; 10 nucleotides agree with TRBD1. CDR1 is LNHDA, CDR2 SQIVND, per germline (reference sequence). J gave up 5 bases and V 4 bases, and 10 bases lay outside the gene matches. This CDR3 spans 17 amino acids. The CDR3 sequence: CASSTDWDRGFTGELFF. The CDR3 DNA is TGTGCCAGTAGTACTGACTGGGACAGGGGATTTACCGGGGAGCTGTTTTTT.

This chain joins TRBV21-1 and TRBJ1-1. TRBV21-1 is assigned pseudogene status. This CDR3 comprises 17 residues. CDR3 sequence: CASSKEEGSSSGTEAFF. The DNA of the CDR3 is TGTGCCAGCAGCAAAGAGGAAGGGTCTAGTAGCGGAACTGAAGCTTTCTTT.

This clone was seen just once. This chain connects TRBV6-2 or TRBV6-3 to TRBJ2-5; D is perhaps TRBD1 (5 bases). Germline values: CDR1 MNHEY, CDR2 SVGEGT. This CDR3 is 15 amino acids long. Trimming cost V 6 bases and J 5 bases, with 19 bases left between them. CDR3 in amino acids: CASSAWGARRETQYF. In DNA form, the CDR3 reads TGTGCCAGCAGCGCCTGGGGCGCGAGGCGGGAGACCCAGTACTTC.

This clone was detected only a few times. The J gene is TRBJ2-2, the V gene TRBV15, with 8 bases aligning to TRBD1. J lost 4 bases, V lost 5 bases, and 6 bases had no gene match. This CDR3 region has 15 residues. The germline V gene encodes CDR1 LNHNV and CDR2 YYDKDF (reference sequence). The CDR3 loop is CATSPDRDGTGELFF. Here the CDR3 DNA reads TGTGCCACCAGCCCGGACAGGGATGGCACCGGGGAGCTGTTTTTT.

The CDR3 region has the DNA TGTGCCTGGAGTCTAACGGACAGTTACAATGAGCAGTTCTTC. Encoded protein: CAWSLTDSYNEQFF. This chain links TRBV30 with TRBJ2-1; D possibly corresponds to TRBD1 (6 bases). This CDR3 has 14 residues. The V end was cut by 2 bases, the J end by 4 bases, with 12 bases between. CDR1 GTSNPN and CDR2 SVGIG come from the germline V gene (reference sequence).

The chain is built from TRBV5-4 and TRBJ1-4; 8 bases map to TRBD1. J lost 5 bases, V lost 1 base, and 4 bases had no gene match. CDR1 SGHNT and CDR2 YYREEE come from the germline V gene (reference sequence). The CDR3 contains 15 residues. The CDR3 bases are TGTGCCAGCAGCTTGCCCGGACAGGGAAATGAAAAACTGTTTTTT. Protein product: CASSLPGQGNEKLFF.

Note on this clone: The junction departs from the called germline gene at one end, perhaps through a read error. V gene TRBV7-8 combines with J gene TRBJ1-2; D not resolved. The CDR3 consists of 18 residues. Germline loops: CDR1 SGHVS, CDR2 FQNEAQ. The chain's CDR3 is CASSSFPPPREGDVVWCF. The CDR3 DNA follows: TGTGCCAGCAGCAGCTTTCCCCCCCCGCGGGAGGGAGACGTGGTGTGGTGCTTC.

This chain joins TRBV5-1 and TRBJ2-1, with 7 bases aligning to TRBD1. The CDR3 contains 12 residues. The V and J ends lost 5 bases and 7 bases, in that order; junction bases with no gene match: 3. The germline V gene encodes CDR1 SGHRS and CDR2 YFSETQ. The CDR3 loop reads CASRDRMNEQFF. The CDR3 bases are TGCGCCAGCAGGGACAGGATGAATGAGCAGTTCTTC.

In this sample, this clone turned up once. V and J are TRBV27 and TRBJ1-4; TRBD1 matches at 7 bases. This CDR3 contains 14 residues. The V gene's germline CDR1 is MNHEY and CDR2 SMNVEV (reference sequence). Unmatched junction bases numbered 5, after V lost 6 bases and J lost 4 bases. This chain's CDR3 is CASRKQGNNEKLFF. CDR3 nucleotides: TGTGCCAGCAGGAAACAGGGGAATAATGAAAAACTGTTTTTT.

About this clone itself: No DNA is shown, since the ends of the CDR3 on it are uncertain; the CDR3 is the one TCRdb lists. This rearrangement joins TRBV9 to TRBJ1-2; the listed D gene, TRBD1, was not tested against the DNA. The CDR3 sequence runs 15 residues, both termini included. CDR1 is SGDLS, CDR2 YYNGEE, per germline. CDR3 residues: CASSVGPGTGEGCTF.

The CDR3 is CASSYRNRGTNEKLFF. The CDR3 nucleotides read TGTGCCAGCAGCTACCGAAACAGGGGCACTAATGAAAAACTGTTTTTT. The chain recombines TRBV7-9 with TRBJ1-4; 7 bases agree with TRBD1. There are 16 residues in the CDR3. Germline V CDR1 and CDR2: SEHNR, FQNEAQ (reference sequence). J gave up 2 bases and V 4 bases, and 7 bases lay outside the gene matches.

The rearrangement uses TRBV13 and TRBJ1-2; 10 nucleotides match TRBD1. Germline V gene lookup returns CDR1 PRHDT and CDR2 FYEKMQ (reference sequence). J lost 5 bases, V lost 5 bases, and 2 bases had no gene match. This CDR3 has 13 amino acids. The CDR3 DNA reads as TGTGCCAGCAGCCGGACAGGGGGGTATGGCTACACCTTC. It translates to CASSRTGGYGYTF.

V and J are TRBV5-1 and TRBJ2-3; 7 bases match TRBD2. The length of the CDR3 is 16 residues. Trimming removed 0 bases from V and 1 base from J; junction bases left unmatched: 5. CDR1 is SGHRS, CDR2 YFSETQ, per germline. For the CDR3, the DNA is TGCGCCAGCAGCTTGGGGGCGGGAGTGGGCACAGATACGCAGTATTTT. It is translated as CASSLGAGVGTDTQYF.

V usage is TRBV2 and J usage is TRBJ2-2; 10 nucleotides agree with TRBD2. CDR3 size: 15 residues. V shed 5 bases, J shed 4 bases, and the junction held 4 bases outside the gene matches. The germline V gene has CDR1 SNHLY and CDR2 FYNNEI. The CDR3 region is CASSWTSGGTGELFF. The CDR3 DNA follows: TGTGCCAGCAGTTGGACTAGCGGAGGCACCGGGGAGCTGTTTTTT.

This chain uses TRBV5-1 with TRBJ2-1; tentatively, D is TRBD2 (6 bases). The CDR3 totals 15 residues. The germline V and J ends were trimmed by 0 bases and 8 bases, with 15 bases remaining between them. Per germline, CDR1 SGHRS and CDR2 YFSETQ. CDR3 region: CASSLARRGGDEQFF. In DNA form, the CDR3 reads TGCGCCAGCAGCTTGGCACGACGGGGCGGGGATGAGCAGTTCTTC.

The J gene is TRBJ2-3, the V gene TRBV19; D perhaps matches TRBD2 (7 bases). V was trimmed by 9 bases and J by 4 bases, leaving 14 bases between them. CDR3 length: 13 residues. Germline lookup yields CDR1 LNHDA and CDR2 SQIVND (reference sequence). CDR3 sequence: CASTKGGADTQYF. CDR3 DNA sequence: TGTGCCAGCACAAAGGGGGGGGCAGATACGCAGTATTTT.

The V and J genes are TRBV7-6 and TRBJ2-5; 7 bases map to TRBD2. The CDR3 has 14 residues. The germline gives CDR1 SGHVS, CDR2 FNYEAQ. With 2 bases clipped from V and 3 bases from J, the junction kept 3 bases outside the gene matches. The DNA of the CDR3 is TGTGCCAGCAGCTTATGGGGGACTAAAGAGACCCAGTACTTC. It translates to CASSLWGTKETQYF.

The rearrangement joins TRBV7-6 to TRBJ1-1, with 11 positions matching TRBD1. This CDR3 region has 17 residues. The V and J ends lost 1 base and 3 bases, in that order; junction bases with no gene match: 7. Germline V gene sequence: CDR1 SGHVS, CDR2 FNYEAQ. CDR3 in DNA: TGTGCCAGCAGCTTAGGGCCGGGACAGGGGGATTACACTGAAGCTTTCTTT. Protein: CASSLGPGQGDYTEAFF.

The chain carries TRBV4-2 and TRBJ1-1; D uncertain. The CDR3 covers 16 residues. From germline, CDR1 is LGHNA and CDR2 YNFKEQ. Trimming removed 0 bases from V and 1 base from J, with 12 bases in between. DNA for the CDR3: TGTGCCAGCAGCCAAGAGGCGGTGGGGAGGAACACTGAAGCTTTCTTT. It translates to CASSQEAVGRNTEAFF.